A single sample is the source of the 8 T cell receptor beta chains below, sequenced in a study of blood T cell repertoires in COVID-19. TCRdb's table, derived via immunoSEQ multiplex PCR, lists solely in-frame clones and lacks some. The data show 150,000 to 200,000 clones, 75% to 80% seen once. Sequenced: peripheral blood. These TCRs come from a woman in her 70s with acute or convalescent COVID-19.

The chain has TRBV30 and TRBJ2-7; 8 nucleotides align to TRBD1. Per germline, CDR1 GTSNPN and CDR2 SVGIG (reference sequence). V shed 4 bases and J 6 bases; nucleotides not matched to a gene: 14. The CDR3 is made up of 15 amino acids. The chain's CDR3 is CAWKARGRFSGEQYF. As DNA, the CDR3 is TGTGCCTGGAAGGCCAGGGGGCGTTTTTCCGGCGAGCAGTACTTC.

The V gene is TRBV24-1, the J gene TRBJ2-3, with a weak D call TRBD2 (7 bases). The CDR3 sequence is 16 residues long. V lost 3 bases and J lost 2, with 14 bases in between. Germline V gene data show CDR1 as KGHDR and CDR2 as SFDVKD. The CDR3 DNA is TGTGCCACCAGTGATAGGGGGGGCGGGAACACAGATACGCAGTATTTT. Its protein is CATSDRGGGNTDTQYF.

The rearrangement links TRBV10-3 to TRBJ1-1; D is ambiguous. From germline, CDR1 is ENHRY and CDR2 SYGVKD. This CDR3 spans 13 amino acids. Trimming left V 5 bases short and J 0 bases short, with 7 bases between. CDR3 sequence: CAISSGMNTEAFF. As DNA, the CDR3 is TGTGCCATCAGTAGTGGCATGAACACTGAAGCTTTCTTT.

This chain links TRBV13 with TRBJ1-2; TRBD1 matches at 10 bases. CDR1 and CDR2 (germline): PRHDT, FYEKMQ (reference sequence). The CDR3 runs 18 residues. V dropped 4 bases and J dropped 2; count of bases not matched to a gene: 13. Written as DNA, the CDR3 is TGTGCCAGCAGCTCCTCCCAGATCCGGGACAGGGGCAACTATGGCTACACCTTC. Translating it yields CASSSSQIRDRGNYGYTF.

V gene TRBV7-9 combines with J gene TRBJ2-6; a weak D match, TRBD1 (6 bases). The germline V and J ends were trimmed by 1 base and 2 bases, with 6 bases remaining between them. The CDR3 contains 15 residues. CDR1 and CDR2 from the germline V gene are SEHNR and FQNEAQ (reference sequence). Here the CDR3 DNA reads TGTGCCAGCAGCTTAGGACAGGCTGGGGCCAACGTCCTGACTTTC. As protein: CASSLGQAGANVLTF.

The CDR3 region has the DNA TGTGCCAGCAGTTACTCAGGGACTGTCTCCTACAATGAGCAGTTCTTC. Translating it yields CASSYSGTVSYNEQFF. The chain joins TRBV6-5 to TRBJ2-1, with D perhaps TRBD2 (6 bases). The CDR3 runs to 16 residues. Germline values: CDR1 MNHEY, CDR2 SVGAGI. With 0 bases removed from V and 0 bases from J, the gap between germline ends came to 9 bases.

This chain connects TRBV27 to TRBJ2-2, with D possibly TRBD1 on 7 matching bases. Per the germline V gene, CDR1 is MNHEY and CDR2 is SMNVEV (reference sequence). The CDR3 totals 17 residues. V shed 0 bases and J shed 6 bases, with 17 bases lying between them. The CDR3 region has the DNA TGTGCCAGCAGTTTATCGACGGCAGGGGGGCGCCCCGGGGAGCTGTTTTTT. It yields the protein CASSLSTAGGRPGELFF.

This clone came up once. This chain connects TRBV5-1 to TRBJ2-3, with 8 positions matching TRBD2. With V trimmed by 4 bases and J by 0 bases, 13 bases remained unmatched. This CDR3 is built from 18 residues. Germline loops: CDR1 SGHRS, CDR2 YFSETQ. The CDR3 nucleotides read TGCGCCAGCAGCGACGGACTAGCCTACAAAACTAGCACAGATACGCAGTATTTT. Its protein is CASSDGLAYKTSTDTQYF.